The 17 T cell receptor beta chains in this list originate from one sample, sequenced in a study of shared clonotypes between healthy human individuals (dated by TCRdb to about 2020). To prepare the library, the immunoSEQ multiplex PCR assay was applied. Here the immuneACCESS table is served through TCRdb, limited to in-frame sequences with V and J called. Missing clones are a known gap in these copies; in checked studies unresolved V genes cover under half, and the rest lacks a known reason. Recorded for this sample are about 110,000 clones; under 70% of them occurred a single time. Approximately 25% of the sample belongs to the ten largest clones. The sequenced material came from memory CD8+ T cells sorted from blood. The cell subset or site label of this sample denotes: CD45RO+ cells pooled with CCR7-negative TemRA cells. Receptor source: a woman aged 25 to 39 in good health.

The chain is built from TRBV7-9 and TRBJ2-2, with 8 bases matching TRBD1. Per the germline V gene, CDR1 is SEHNR and CDR2 is FQNEAQ (reference sequence). The CDR3 consists of 14 residues. The trim removed 6 bases at V and 3 bases at J, leaving 3 bases unmatched. DNA for the CDR3: TGTGCCAGCAGTCCAGGGGGCTACACCGGGGAGCTGTTTTTT. As protein: CASSPGGYTGELFF.

The V call is TRBV14, the J call TRBJ2-7, with D hard to call. This CDR3 has 13 amino acids. Germline V gene sequence: CDR1 SGHDN, CDR2 FVKESK. V lost 5 bases and J lost 0, with 8 bases in between. In nucleotides, the CDR3 is TGTGCCAGCAGCTGGGGAATCTCCTACGAGCAGTACTTC. This translates into CASSWGISYEQYF.

The chain uses TRBV2 and TRBJ2-7; D ambiguous. Germline assignment: CDR1 SNHLY and CDR2 FYNNEI. This CDR3 is 16 amino acids long. The V and J ends lost 4 bases and 7 bases respectively, with 23 bases between them. The CDR3 loop reads CASSGSPTSVLGEQYF. As DNA, the CDR3 is TGTGCCAGCAGTGGTTCTCCCACCTCTGTGCTCGGGGAGCAGTACTTC. Complete variable domain (other parts from reference TRBV2 and TRBJ2-7): EPEVTQTPSHQVTQMGQEVILRCVPISNHLYFYWYRQILGQKVEFLVSFYNNEISEKSEIFDDQFSVERPDGSNFTLKIRSTKLEDSAMYFCASSGSPTSVLGEQYFGPGTRLTVT.

The table lists this clone with a count of one. The chain has TRBV6-5 and TRBJ2-7; D uncertain. Germline V gene data show CDR1 as MNHEY and CDR2 as SVGAGI. V was pared by 2 bases and J by 6 bases, with 14 bases between. This CDR3 is built from 14 residues. CDR3 coding DNA: TGTGCCAGCAGTTACACCTACGAGAGCTCCGAGCAGTACTTC. The encoded protein is CASSYTYESSEQYF.

V usage is TRBV28 and J usage is TRBJ2-5, with TRBD1 matching 10 bases. TRBJ2-7 matches the DNA end more closely, so the J call is doubtful. This CDR3 has 14 residues. Germline CDR1 is MDHEN and CDR2 is SYDVKM. The CDR3 protein is CASRPTGGAYEQYF. The CDR3 DNA sequence: TGTGCCAGCAGACCGACAGGGGGCGCCTACGAGCAGTACTTC.

The CDR3 DNA reads as TGTGCCAGCAGCTTGGTAACCACCGGGACAGGGGGGGCCGATGAGCAGTTCTTC. This encodes CASSLVTTGTGGADEQFF. The genes are TRBV9 and TRBJ2-1; 11 bases match TRBD1. Germline V gene sequence: CDR1 SGDLS, CDR2 YYNGEE. The CDR3 has 18 residues. The ends lost 4 bases at V and 8 bases at J; junction bases unmatched: 17.

In the case of this clone: With a much larger clone just one base away, this may be a read error. The chain recombines TRBV6-1 with TRBJ2-1; 8 nucleotides match TRBD2. The CDR3 is 15 residues long. V was pared by 2 bases and J by 1 base, with 1 base of the junction left unmatched. Germline loops: CDR1 MNHNS, CDR2 SASEGT. CDR3 residues: CASSESSGSYNEQFF. The CDR3 bases are TGTGCCAGCAGTGAATCTAGCGGGTCCTACAATGAGCAGTTCTTC.

This clone has a count of ten or more. This chain uses TRBV29-1 with TRBJ1-1; 7 bases match TRBD1. Germline CDR1 reads SQVTM; CDR2 reads ANQGSEA. The junction had 13 bases not matched to a gene; V was cut back by 6 bases and J by 6 bases. The CDR3 covers 14 residues. The CDR3 bases are TGCAGCGTCCGAGACAGGGCGGAGAGCTCTGAAGCTTTCTTT. Translating gives CSVRDRAESSEAFF.

The chain links TRBV5-1 to TRBJ2-7, with TRBD2 identical over 11 bases. Germline CDR1 reads SGHRS; CDR2 reads YFSETQ. V was pared by 4 bases and J by 2 bases, with 5 bases of the junction left unmatched. CDR3 size: 15 residues. The CDR3 bases are TGCGCCAGCAGCCCAAGACTAGCGGGACCCTACGAGCAGTACTTC. Protein: CASSPRLAGPYEQYF.

The rearrangement links TRBV18 to TRBJ1-5; possible D gene TRBD1, 6 bases. The germline V gene encodes CDR1 KGHSH and CDR2 LQKENI. V was clipped by 6 bases and J by 4 bases, with 13 bases between them. The CDR3 spans 14 residues. DNA of the CDR3: TGTGCCAGCTCTCGATCACAGGGAAATCAGCCCCAGCATTTT. Translating it yields CASSRSQGNQPQHF.

The V and J genes are TRBV28 and TRBJ2-4; D could derive from TRBD1 or TRBD2 (5 bases each). CDR1 is MDHEN and CDR2 is SYDVKM in the germline V gene. The CDR3 has 14 residues. V was trimmed by 3 bases and J by 7 bases, leaving 13 bases between them. For the CDR3, the DNA is TGTGCCAGCAGTTTCCCTGGGGGTACCAACATTCAGTACTTC. Encoded protein: CASSFPGGTNIQYF. Full variable domain (outside the CDR3, taken from reference TRBV28 and TRBJ2-4): DVKVTQSSRYLVKRTGEKVFLECVQDMDHENMFWYRQDPGLGLRLIYFSYDVKMKEKGDIPEGYSVSREKKERFSLILESASTNQTSMYLCASSFPGGTNIQYFGAGTRLSVL.

The CDR3 here is CASSPRIAGGPYEQYF. The CDR3 DNA reads TGTGCCAGCAGCCCCCGGATAGCGGGAGGACCCTACGAGCAGTACTTC. The chain has TRBV11-2 and TRBJ2-7; 10 positions agree with TRBD2. CDR3 length equals 16 residues. Germline CDR1 and CDR2: SGHAT and FQNNGV. With 5 bases clipped from V and 2 bases from J, the junction kept 9 bases outside the gene matches.

The gene calls are TRBV6-1 and TRBJ2-1; D remains ambiguous. Germline-derived CDR1 and CDR2 are MNHNS and SASEGT. The CDR3 totals 12 residues. V lost 4 bases to trimming and J lost 8 bases, with 9 bases between them. The DNA of the CDR3 is TGTGCCAGCAGTGCGACCGCCGATGAGCAGTTCTTC. Its protein product is CASSATADEQFF.

The chain is built from TRBV7-2 and TRBJ2-2; D unclear. V lost 5 bases, J lost 5 bases, and 6 bases lay in between. Germline V lookup: CDR1 SGHTA, CDR2 FQGNSA. CDR3 size: 12 residues. This CDR3 is CASSPWTGELFF. DNA of the CDR3: TGTGCCAGCAGCCCATGGACCGGGGAGCTGTTTTTT.

V and J are TRBV29-1 and TRBJ2-7; 8 positions match TRBD2. CDR1 is SQVTM and CDR2 is ANQGSEA in the germline V gene. After removal of 5 bases from V and 2 bases from J, the junction contained 5 bases not matched to a gene. The CDR3 extends over 13 amino acids. The chain's CDR3 is CSVLLAAAYEQYF. Written as DNA, the CDR3 is TGCAGCGTTTTACTAGCGGCCGCCTACGAGCAGTACTTC.

This clone was picked up many times. V gene TRBV6-4 combines with J gene TRBJ1-6; D not certain. CDR3 length equals 15 residues. Trimming removed 2 bases from V and 0 bases from J, with 5 bases in between. Germline V gene sequence: CDR1 MRHNA, CDR2 SNTAGT. CDR3 coding DNA: TGTGCCAGCAGTGACGGGAGCTCCTATAATTCACCCCTCCACTTT. Residues: CASSDGSSYNSPLHF.

This chain uses TRBV6-1 with TRBJ2-7, with a weak D call TRBD1 (7 bases). Trimming shortened V by 1 base and J by 6 bases, and 13 bases separated the two germline ends. Germline values: CDR1 MNHNS, CDR2 SASEGT. The CDR3 sequence is 14 residues long. CDR3 nucleotide sequence: TGTGCCAGCAGTGAAGGGCAGGGGGGACCCGAGCAGTACTTC. Its protein is CASSEGQGGPEQYF.